Listed below are T cell receptor beta chains from one sample, sequenced in a study of cytomegalovirus exposure and HLA in healthy donors. Profiled with immunoSEQ multiplex PCR; TCRdb holds only in-frame clones, not every one. The repertoire holds more than 200,000 clones, with roughly 85% as singletons. Sequencing was performed on PBMCs. The receptor source for this set is a man aged 18 to 35 in good health and CMV-seronegative. Each CDR3 is given with its conserved first and last residue. The D gene is left open where the match is weak. The size field is filled for only some rows; it gives once, few, many or a size class.

D: -; V: TRBV7-3; J: TRBJ2-3; size: few; CDR3: CASSKTGGTDTQYF; DNA: TGTGCCAGCAGCAAGACCGGAGGAACAGATACGCAGTATTTT
D: -; V: TRBV18; J: TRBJ2-5; size: -; CDR3: CASSPPNGETQYF; DNA: TGTGCCAGCTCACCACCTAACGGAGAGACCCAGTACTTC
D: TRBD1; V: TRBV10-3; J: TRBJ1-5; size: -; CDR3: CAINRQGFGEPQHF; DNA: TGTGCCATCAACCGACAGGGCTTCGGGGAGCCCCAGCATTTT
D: -; V: TRBV5-1; J: TRBJ2-1; size: few; CDR3: CASRQDLSYNEQFF; DNA: TGCGCCAGCAGACAGGACCTTTCCTACAATGAGCAGTTCTTC
D: TRBD1; V: TRBV19; J: TRBJ2-7; size: once; CDR3: CASSPQLGQGKSYEQYF; DNA: TGTGCCAGTAGTCCCCAACTCGGACAGGGGAAGTCCTACGAGCAGTACTTC
D: -; V: TRBV5-1; J: TRBJ2-7; size: -; CDR3: CASSSRGSHEQYF; DNA: TGCGCCAGCAGCTCAAGGGGGTCCCACGAGCAGTACTTC
D: -; V: TRBV5-6; J: TRBJ2-2; size: -; CDR3: CASSFEGAGELFF; DNA: TGTGCCAGCAGCTTTGAGGGAGCCGGGGAGCTGTTTTTT
D: TRBD1; V: TRBV4-3; J: TRBJ2-7; size: -; CDR3: CASSQDLGQTYEQYF; DNA: TGCGCCAGCAGCCAAGATCTGGGACAGACCTACGAGCAGTACTTC
D: -; V: TRBV9; J: TRBJ1-2; size: -; CDR3: CASSVATTGSMGYTF; DNA: TGTGCCAGCAGCGTAGCGACGACAGGTTCGATGGGCTACACCTTC
D: -; V: TRBV7-9; J: TRBJ2-1; size: -; CDR3: CASLAAGSYNEQFF; DNA: TGTGCCAGCTTGGCGGCGGGTTCATACAATGAGCAGTTCTTC
D: TRBD1; V: TRBV9; J: TRBJ1-4; size: -; CDR3: CASSVAGGGTGDEKLFF; DNA: TGTGCCAGCAGCGTAGCTGGAGGGGGGACAGGGGACGAAAAACTGTTTTTT
D: TRBD1; V: TRBV28; J: TRBJ2-7; size: -; CDR3: CASSSPTSFPTGGTYEQYF; DNA: TGTGCCAGCAGTTCTCCAACCTCATTTCCGACAGGGGGCACCTACGAGCAGTACTTC
D: -; V: TRBV27; J: TRBJ2-7; size: -; CDR3: CASSLSVGRYNYEQYF; DNA: TGTGCCAGCAGTTTATCGGTGGGCCGGTATAACTACGAGCAGTACTTC
D: -; V: TRBV4-3; J: TRBJ2-7; size: -; CDR3: CASSQVTDSYEQYF; DNA: TGCGCCAGCAGCCAAGTGACAGACTCCTACGAGCAGTACTTC
D: -; V: TRBV7-2; J: TRBJ1-4; size: few; CDR3: CASSTRGGDEKLFF; DNA: TGTGCCAGCAGCACCCGGGGGGGAGATGAAAAACTGTTTTTT
D: TRBD1; V: TRBV28; J: TRBJ1-1; size: -; CDR3: CASSTPGQKNTEAFF; DNA: TGTGCCAGCAGTACCCCGGGACAGAAAAACACTGAAGCTTTCTTT
D: -; V: TRBV28; J: TRBJ2-1; size: -; CDR3: CASSSALGQSGEQFF; DNA: TGTGCCAGCAGTTCAGCCCTCGGACAGTCGGGTGAGCAGTTCTTC
D: TRBD2; V: TRBV4-3; J: TRBJ2-1; size: -; CDR3: CASSLVPSPGTRDNEQFF; DNA: TGCGCCAGCAGCTTAGTACCAAGCCCCGGGACTAGAGACAATGAGCAGTTCTTC
D: -; V: TRBV7-7; J: TRBJ2-1; size: -; CDR3: CAIGTEGNEQFF; DNA: TGTGCTATAGGAACAGAAGGCAATGAGCAGTTCTTC
D: -; V: TRBV5-1; J: TRBJ2-1; size: -; CDR3: CASSQTGDNEQFF; DNA: TGCGCCAGCAGCCAGACGGGAGACAATGAGCAGTTCTTC
D: -; V: TRBV30; J: TRBJ2-1; size: -; CDR3: CAWSIPGGGSYNEQFF; DNA: TGTGCCTGGAGTATTCCAGGGGGAGGCTCCTACAATGAGCAGTTCTTC
D: TRBD2; V: TRBV19; J: TRBJ2-1; size: -; CDR3: CATSLAGGFGEQFF; DNA: TGTGCCACCTCACTAGCGGGGGGGTTCGGGGAGCAGTTCTTC
D: -; V: TRBV2; J: TRBJ1-4; size: -; CDR3: CASIGTKGMEKLFF; DNA: TGTGCCAGCATTGGGACTAAGGGGATGGAAAAACTGTTTTTT
D: -; V: TRBV19; J: TRBJ2-5; size: -; CDR3: CASSIRQRETQYF; DNA: TGTGCCAGTAGTATTCGACAGAGAGAGACCCAGTACTTC
D: TRBD1; V: TRBV15; J: TRBJ2-5; size: -; CDR3: CATSIDRGETQYF; DNA: TGTGCCACCAGCATCGACAGGGGAGAGACCCAGTACTTC
D: -; V: TRBV4-1; J: TRBJ1-5; size: -; CDR3: CASSQEENFNQPQHF; DNA: TGCGCCAGCAGCCAAGAAGAGAATTTCAATCAGCCCCAGCATTTT
D: -; V: TRBV12-5; J: TRBJ1-4; size: few; CDR3: CASGSDTTNEKLFF; DNA: TGTGCTAGTGGTTCTGACACGACTAATGAAAAACTGTTTTTT
D: -; V: TRBV7-9; J: TRBJ2-1; size: -; CDR3: CASSLDEGEQFF; DNA: TGTGCCAGCAGCTTAGATGAGGGTGAGCAGTTCTTC
D: -; V: TRBV5-1; J: TRBJ2-7; size: -; CDR3: CASSPDRQAISYEQYF; DNA: TGCGCCAGCAGCCCTGACCGACAAGCAATCTCCTACGAGCAGTACTTC
D: TRBD2; V: TRBV19; J: TRBJ2-5; size: -; CDR3: CASSTILAGEETQYF; DNA: TGTGCCAGTAGTACGATACTAGCGGGGGAAGAGACCCAGTACTTC
D: -; V: TRBV10-3; J: TRBJ1-2; size: -; CDR3: CAISVGSGELHYGYTF; DNA: TGTGCCATCAGTGTAGGGAGTGGAGAATTGCACTATGGCTACACCTTC
D: TRBD2; V: TRBV5-1; J: TRBJ2-5; size: -; CDR3: CASGLVAAGGQETQYF; DNA: TGCGCCAGCGGCTTGGTCGCAGCGGGGGGCCAAGAGACCCAGTACTTC
D: TRBD2; V: TRBV7-3; J: TRBJ2-7; size: few; CDR3: CASSRGGLSYEQYF; DNA: TGTGCCAGCAGCCGGGGGGGACTATCCTACGAGCAGTACTTC
D: TRBD1; V: TRBV19; J: TRBJ1-1; size: once; CDR3: CASRDRVVTEAFF; DNA: TGTGCCAGCAGGGACAGGGTCGTTACTGAAGCTTTCTTT
D: -; V: TRBV7-3; J: TRBJ1-2; size: -; CDR3: CASSLTIGYTF; DNA: TGTGCCAGCAGCTTAACTATTGGCTACACCTTC
D: TRBD2; V: TRBV15; J: TRBJ2-3; size: -; CDR3: CATSRDQRGGADTQYF; DNA: TGTGCCACCAGCAGAGATCAGCGGGGGGGCGCAGATACGCAGTATTTT
D: -; V: TRBV6-6; J: TRBJ1-3; size: few; CDR3: CASTEQISGNTIYF; DNA: TGTGCCAGCACCGAACAAATCTCTGGAAACACCATATATTTT
D: TRBD1; V: TRBV9; J: TRBJ1-6; size: -; CDR3: CASSVGDRGQYSPLHF; DNA: TGTGCCAGCAGCGTAGGGGACAGGGGGCAATATTCACCCCTCCACTTT
D: TRBD1; V: TRBV18; J: TRBJ2-3; size: -; CDR3: CASSPRTGSTDTQYF; DNA: TGTGCCAGCTCACCCCGGACAGGGAGCACAGATACGCAGTATTTT
D: TRBD1; V: TRBV11-3; J: TRBJ2-3; size: -; CDR3: CASSLDPGQGTDTQYF; DNA: TGTGCCAGCAGCTTAGACCCGGGACAGGGCACAGATACGCAGTATTTT
D: TRBD2; V: TRBV12-5; J: TRBJ2-7; size: -; CDR3: CASGLWGGVYEQYF; DNA: TGTGCTAGTGGCCTGTGGGGGGGTGTCTACGAGCAGTACTTC
D: -; V: TRBV29-1; J: TRBJ2-1; size: -; CDR3: CGVAWSSEQFF; DNA: TGCGGCGTTGCGTGGAGTTCGGAGCAGTTCTTC
D: TRBD2; V: TRBV5-1; J: TRBJ2-7; size: -; CDR3: CASSSRTSGSYTYEQYF; DNA: TGCGCCAGCAGCTCACGGACTAGCGGGAGCTATACCTACGAGCAGTACTTC
D: TRBD2; V: TRBV9; J: TRBJ2-3; size: -; CDR3: CASSVGLAGGTDTQYF; DNA: TGTGCCAGCAGCGTTGGACTAGCGGGAGGTACAGATACGCAGTATTTT
D: -; V: TRBV6-1; J: TRBJ1-2; size: -; CDR3: CASSEAGSYGYTF; DNA: TGTGCCAGCAGTGAAGCTGGCAGTTATGGCTACACCTTC
D: -; V: TRBV11-3; J: TRBJ1-3; size: -; CDR3: CASSSGGSGNTIYF; DNA: TGTGCCAGCAGCTCCGGGGGCTCTGGAAACACCATATATTTT
D: -; V: TRBV21-1; J: TRBJ2-7; size: -; CDR3: CASSKPHRVSGRGSEQYF; DNA: TGTGCCAGCAGCAAACCCCACCGGGTTAGCGGGAGAGGGTCCGAGCAGTACTTC
D: TRBD1; V: TRBV19; J: TRBJ2-7; size: few; CDR3: CASSATGSSSEQYF; DNA: TGTGCCAGTTCTGCGACAGGGTCGAGTTCCGAGCAGTACTTC
D: -; V: TRBV7-2; J: TRBJ2-7; size: few; CDR3: CASSSGESYEQYF; DNA: TGTGCCAGCAGCTCCGGGGAGTCCTACGAGCAGTACTTC
D: TRBD1; V: TRBV18; J: TRBJ2-7; size: few; CDR3: CASSRQGYIYEQYF; DNA: TGTGCCAGCTCCCGACAGGGGTACATCTACGAGCAGTACTTC
D: TRBD1; V: TRBV7-9; J: TRBJ2-5; size: -; CDR3: CASSFFGDPTGGQETQYF; DNA: TGTGCCAGCAGCTTTTTTGGGGACCCGACAGGGGGCCAAGAGACCCAGTACTTC
D: TRBD1; V: TRBV28; J: TRBJ1-1; size: -; CDR3: CASSPPPTGGIVAFF; DNA: TGTGCCAGCAGTCCCCCTCCGACAGGGGGCATAGTAGCTTTCTTT
D: TRBD1; V: TRBV6-5; J: TRBJ1-1; size: few; CDR3: CASSFTMTGGNTEAFF; DNA: TGTGCCAGCAGTTTTACGATGACAGGGGGGAACACTGAAGCTTTCTTT
D: TRBD2; V: TRBV5-6; J: TRBJ2-1; size: -; CDR3: CASSLVSSSGRFYNEQFF; DNA: TGTGCCAGCAGCTTGGTCAGCTCTAGCGGGAGATTCTACAATGAGCAGTTCTTC
D: TRBD2; V: TRBV28; J: TRBJ2-7; size: once; CDR3: CASNPGLAGAYEQYF; DNA: TGTGCCAGCAACCCCGGACTAGCGGGAGCATACGAGCAGTACTTC